This entry features one TCR beta chain sequence. Its antigen remains unknown. This entry belongs to a study of T cell responses to AZD1222 COVID-19 vaccine. Study results and limitations: Seropositive at baseline were only five or six AZD1222 recipients. Repertoires were obtained solely post-peak T cell response. Among vaccine-associated CD4 TCRs, coverage spanned spike, with dominance at 160-218 and 743-854. Nearly half of the spike-specific TCRs reportedly recognize variant regions that carry no mutations.

TCRdb's copy holds only in-frame clones and misses some; the assay was immunoSEQ multiplex PCR. The sample includes fewer than 200,000 clones, about nine tenths of them seen just once. There are 15 residues in the CDR3. Germline V gene lookup returns CDR1 MNHEY and CDR2 SVGAGI. V shed 0 bases, J shed 6 bases, and the junction held 6 bases outside the gene matches. The clonotype comes from an adult who received the AZD1222 COVID-19 vaccine. The sequences come from peripheral blood, collected 28 days after the second AZD1222 dose. The chain recombines TRBV6-5 with TRBJ1-2, with 8 bases lining up with TRBD1. Written as DNA, the CDR3 is TGTGCCAGCAGTTACTCCGGACAGGGAGTAGATGGCTACACCTTC. This gives the protein CASSYSGQGVDGYTF.